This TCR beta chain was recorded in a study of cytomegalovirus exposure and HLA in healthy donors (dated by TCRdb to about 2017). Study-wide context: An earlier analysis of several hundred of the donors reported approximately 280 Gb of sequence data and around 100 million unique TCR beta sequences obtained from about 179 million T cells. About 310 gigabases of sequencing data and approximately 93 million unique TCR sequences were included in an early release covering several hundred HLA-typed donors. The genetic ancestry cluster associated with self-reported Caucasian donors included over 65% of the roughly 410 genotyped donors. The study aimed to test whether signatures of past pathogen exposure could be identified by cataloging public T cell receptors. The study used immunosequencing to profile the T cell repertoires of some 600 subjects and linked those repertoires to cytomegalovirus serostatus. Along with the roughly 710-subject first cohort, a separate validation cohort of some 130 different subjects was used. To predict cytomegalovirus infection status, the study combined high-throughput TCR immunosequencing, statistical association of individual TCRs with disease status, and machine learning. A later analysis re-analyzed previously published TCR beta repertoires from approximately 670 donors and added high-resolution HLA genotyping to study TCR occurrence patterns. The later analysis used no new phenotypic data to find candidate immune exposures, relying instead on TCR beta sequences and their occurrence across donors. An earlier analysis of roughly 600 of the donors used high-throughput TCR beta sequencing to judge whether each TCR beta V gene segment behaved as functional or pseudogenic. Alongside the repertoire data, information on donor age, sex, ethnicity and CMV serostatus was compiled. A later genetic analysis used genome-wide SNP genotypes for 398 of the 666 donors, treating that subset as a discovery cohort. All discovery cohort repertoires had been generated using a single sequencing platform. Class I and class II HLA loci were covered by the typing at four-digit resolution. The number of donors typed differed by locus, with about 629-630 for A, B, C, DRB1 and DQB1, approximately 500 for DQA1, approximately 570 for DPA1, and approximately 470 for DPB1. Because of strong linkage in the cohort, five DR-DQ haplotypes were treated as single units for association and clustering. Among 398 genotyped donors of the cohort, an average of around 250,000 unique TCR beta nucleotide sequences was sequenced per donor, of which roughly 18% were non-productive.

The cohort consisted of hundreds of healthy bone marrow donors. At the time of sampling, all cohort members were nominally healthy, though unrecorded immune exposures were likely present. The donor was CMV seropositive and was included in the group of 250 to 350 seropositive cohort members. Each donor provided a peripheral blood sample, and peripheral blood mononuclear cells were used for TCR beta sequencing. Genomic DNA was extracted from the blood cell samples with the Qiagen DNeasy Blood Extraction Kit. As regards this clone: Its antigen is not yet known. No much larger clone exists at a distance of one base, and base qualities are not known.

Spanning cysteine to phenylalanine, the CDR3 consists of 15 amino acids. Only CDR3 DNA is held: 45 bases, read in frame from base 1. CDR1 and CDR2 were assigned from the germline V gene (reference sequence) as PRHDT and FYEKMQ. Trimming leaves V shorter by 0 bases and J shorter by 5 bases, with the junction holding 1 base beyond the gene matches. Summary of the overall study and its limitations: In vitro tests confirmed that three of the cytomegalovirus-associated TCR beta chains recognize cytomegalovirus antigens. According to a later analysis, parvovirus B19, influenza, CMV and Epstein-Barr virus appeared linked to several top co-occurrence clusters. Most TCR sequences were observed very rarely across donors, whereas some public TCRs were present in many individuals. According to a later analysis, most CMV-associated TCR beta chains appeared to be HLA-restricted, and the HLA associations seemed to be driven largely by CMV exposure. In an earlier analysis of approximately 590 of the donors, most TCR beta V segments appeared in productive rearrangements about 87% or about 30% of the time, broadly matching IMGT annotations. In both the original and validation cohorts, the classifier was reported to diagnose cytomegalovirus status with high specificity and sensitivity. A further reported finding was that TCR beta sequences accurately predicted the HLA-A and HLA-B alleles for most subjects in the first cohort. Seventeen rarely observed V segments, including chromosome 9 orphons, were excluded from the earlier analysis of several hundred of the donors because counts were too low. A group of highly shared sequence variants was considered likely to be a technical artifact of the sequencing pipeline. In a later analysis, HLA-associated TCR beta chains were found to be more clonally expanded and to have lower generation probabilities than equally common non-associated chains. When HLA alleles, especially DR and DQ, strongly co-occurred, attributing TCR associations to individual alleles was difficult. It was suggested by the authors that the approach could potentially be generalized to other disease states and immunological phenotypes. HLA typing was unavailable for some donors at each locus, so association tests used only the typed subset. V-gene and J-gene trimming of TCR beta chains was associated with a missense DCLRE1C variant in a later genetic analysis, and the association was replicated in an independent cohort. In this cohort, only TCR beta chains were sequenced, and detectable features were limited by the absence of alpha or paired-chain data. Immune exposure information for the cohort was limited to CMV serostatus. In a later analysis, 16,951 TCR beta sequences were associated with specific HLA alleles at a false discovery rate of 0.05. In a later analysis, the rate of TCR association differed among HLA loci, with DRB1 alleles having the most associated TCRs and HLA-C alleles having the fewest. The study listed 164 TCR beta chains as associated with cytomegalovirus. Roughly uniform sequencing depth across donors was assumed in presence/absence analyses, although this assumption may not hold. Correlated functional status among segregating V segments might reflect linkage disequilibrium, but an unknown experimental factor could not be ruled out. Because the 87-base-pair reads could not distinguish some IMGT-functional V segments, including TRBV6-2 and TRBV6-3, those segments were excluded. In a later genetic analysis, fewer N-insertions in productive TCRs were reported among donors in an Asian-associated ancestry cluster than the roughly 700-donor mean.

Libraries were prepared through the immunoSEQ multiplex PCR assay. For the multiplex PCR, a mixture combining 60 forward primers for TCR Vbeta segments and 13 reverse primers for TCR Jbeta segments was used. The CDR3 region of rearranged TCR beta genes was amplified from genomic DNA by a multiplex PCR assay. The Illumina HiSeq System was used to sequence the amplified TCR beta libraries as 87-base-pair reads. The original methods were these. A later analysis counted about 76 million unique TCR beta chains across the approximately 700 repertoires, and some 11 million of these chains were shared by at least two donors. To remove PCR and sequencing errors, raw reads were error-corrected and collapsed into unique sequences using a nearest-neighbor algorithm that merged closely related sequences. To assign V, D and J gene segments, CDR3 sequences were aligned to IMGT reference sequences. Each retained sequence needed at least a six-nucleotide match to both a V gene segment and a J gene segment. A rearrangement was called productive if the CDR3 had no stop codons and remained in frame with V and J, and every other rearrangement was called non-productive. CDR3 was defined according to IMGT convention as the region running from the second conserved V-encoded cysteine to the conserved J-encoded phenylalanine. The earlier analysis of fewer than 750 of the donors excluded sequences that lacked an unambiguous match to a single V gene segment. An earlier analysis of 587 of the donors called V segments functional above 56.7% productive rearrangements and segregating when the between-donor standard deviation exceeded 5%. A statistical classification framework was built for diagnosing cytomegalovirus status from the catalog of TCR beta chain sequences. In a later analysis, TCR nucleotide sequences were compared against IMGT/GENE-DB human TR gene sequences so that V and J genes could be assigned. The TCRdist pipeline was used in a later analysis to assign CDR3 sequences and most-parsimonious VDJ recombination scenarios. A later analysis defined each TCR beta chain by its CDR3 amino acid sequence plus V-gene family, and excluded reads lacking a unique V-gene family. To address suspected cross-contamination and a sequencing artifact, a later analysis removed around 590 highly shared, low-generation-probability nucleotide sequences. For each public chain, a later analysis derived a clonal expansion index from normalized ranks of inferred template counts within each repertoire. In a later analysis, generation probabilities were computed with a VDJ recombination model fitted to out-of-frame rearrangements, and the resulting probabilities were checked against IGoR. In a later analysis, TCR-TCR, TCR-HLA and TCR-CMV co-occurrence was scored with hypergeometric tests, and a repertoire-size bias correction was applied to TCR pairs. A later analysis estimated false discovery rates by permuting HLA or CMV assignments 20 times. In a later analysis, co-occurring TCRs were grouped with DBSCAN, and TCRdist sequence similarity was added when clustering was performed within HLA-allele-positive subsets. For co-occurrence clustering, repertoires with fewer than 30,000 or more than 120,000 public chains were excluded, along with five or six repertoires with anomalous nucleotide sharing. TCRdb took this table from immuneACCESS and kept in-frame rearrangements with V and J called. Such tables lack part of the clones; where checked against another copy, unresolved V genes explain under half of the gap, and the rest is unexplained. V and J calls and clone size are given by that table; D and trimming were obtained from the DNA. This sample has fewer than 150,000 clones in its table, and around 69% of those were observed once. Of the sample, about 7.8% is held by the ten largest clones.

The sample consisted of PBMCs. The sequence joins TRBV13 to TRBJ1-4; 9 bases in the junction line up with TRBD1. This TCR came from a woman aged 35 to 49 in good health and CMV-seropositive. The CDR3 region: CASSLGGTGNEKLFF. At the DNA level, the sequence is TGTGCCAGCAGCTTAGGAGGGACAGGGAATGAAAAACTGTTTTTT.